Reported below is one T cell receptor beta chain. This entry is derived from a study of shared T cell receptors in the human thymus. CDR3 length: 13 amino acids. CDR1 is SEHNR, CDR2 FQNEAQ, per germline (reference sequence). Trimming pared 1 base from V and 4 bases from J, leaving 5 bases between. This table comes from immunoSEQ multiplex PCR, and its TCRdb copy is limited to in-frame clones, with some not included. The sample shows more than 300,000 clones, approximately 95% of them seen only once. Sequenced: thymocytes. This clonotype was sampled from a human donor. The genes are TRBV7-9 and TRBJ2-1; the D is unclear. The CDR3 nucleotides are TGTGCCAGCAGCTTAGATTGGTACAATGAGCAGTTCTTC. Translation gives CASSLDWYNEQFF.